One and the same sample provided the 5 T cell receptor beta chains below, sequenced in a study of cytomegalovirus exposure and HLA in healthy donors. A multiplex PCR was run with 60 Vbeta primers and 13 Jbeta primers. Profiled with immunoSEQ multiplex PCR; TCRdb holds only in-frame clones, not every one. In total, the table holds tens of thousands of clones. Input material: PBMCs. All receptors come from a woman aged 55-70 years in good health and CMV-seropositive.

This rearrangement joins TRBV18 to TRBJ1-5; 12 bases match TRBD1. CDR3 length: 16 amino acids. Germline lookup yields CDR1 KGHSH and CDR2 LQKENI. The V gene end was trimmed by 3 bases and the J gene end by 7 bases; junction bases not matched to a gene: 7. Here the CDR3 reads CASSPPGQGAGQPQHF. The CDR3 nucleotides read TGTGCCAGCTCACCCCCGGGACAGGGGGCGGGACAGCCCCAGCATTTT.

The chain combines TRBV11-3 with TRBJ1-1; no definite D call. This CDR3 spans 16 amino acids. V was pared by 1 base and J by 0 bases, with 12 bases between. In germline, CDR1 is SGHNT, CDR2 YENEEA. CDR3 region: CASSLGGIYMNTEAFF. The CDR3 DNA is TGTGCCAGCAGCTTAGGCGGGATCTACATGAACACTGAAGCTTTCTTT.

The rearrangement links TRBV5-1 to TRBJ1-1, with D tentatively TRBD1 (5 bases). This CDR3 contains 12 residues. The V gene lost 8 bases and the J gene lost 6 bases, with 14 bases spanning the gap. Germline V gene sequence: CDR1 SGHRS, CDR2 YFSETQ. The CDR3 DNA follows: TGCGCCAGTGCGGAGGGGCCCGCTGAAGCTTTCTTT. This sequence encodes CASAEGPAEAFF. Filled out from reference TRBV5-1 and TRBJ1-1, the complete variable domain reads KAGVTQTPRYLIKTRGQQVTLSCSPISGHRSVSWYQQTPGQGLQFLFEYFSETQRNKGNFPGRFSGRQFSNSRSEMNVSTLELGDSALYLCASAEGPAEAFFGQGTRLTVV.

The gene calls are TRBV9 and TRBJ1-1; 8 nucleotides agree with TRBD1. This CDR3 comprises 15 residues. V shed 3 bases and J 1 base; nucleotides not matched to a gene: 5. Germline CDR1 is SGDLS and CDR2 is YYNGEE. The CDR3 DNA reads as TGTGCCAGCAGCGAGGGGACAGGTTCGAACACTGAAGCTTTCTTT. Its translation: CASSEGTGSNTEAFF.

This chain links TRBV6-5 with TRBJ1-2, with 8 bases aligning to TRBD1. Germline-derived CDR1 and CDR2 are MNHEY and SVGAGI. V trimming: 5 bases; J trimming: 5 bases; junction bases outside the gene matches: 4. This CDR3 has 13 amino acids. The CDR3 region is CASSQDRVYGYTF. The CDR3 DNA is TGTGCCAGCAGTCAGGACAGGGTTTATGGCTACACCTTC.